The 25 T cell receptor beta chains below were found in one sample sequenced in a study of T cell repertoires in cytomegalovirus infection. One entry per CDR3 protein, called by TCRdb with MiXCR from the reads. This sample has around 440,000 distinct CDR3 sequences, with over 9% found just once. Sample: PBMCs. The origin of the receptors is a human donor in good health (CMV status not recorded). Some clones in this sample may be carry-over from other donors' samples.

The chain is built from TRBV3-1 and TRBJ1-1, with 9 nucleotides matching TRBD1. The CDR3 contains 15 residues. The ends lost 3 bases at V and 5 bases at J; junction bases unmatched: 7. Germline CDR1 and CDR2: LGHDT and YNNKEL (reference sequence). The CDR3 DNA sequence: TGTGCCAGCAGCCAGGCCGGGACAGGGAGTACTGAAGCTTTCTTT. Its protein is CASSQAGTGSTEAFF.

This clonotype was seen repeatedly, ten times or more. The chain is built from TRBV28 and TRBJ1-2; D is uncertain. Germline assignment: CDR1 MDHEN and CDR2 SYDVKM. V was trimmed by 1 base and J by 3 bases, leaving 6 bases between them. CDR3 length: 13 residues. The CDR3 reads CASSLSPDYGYTF. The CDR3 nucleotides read TGTGCCAGCAGTTTATCGCCAGACTATGGCTACACCTTC.

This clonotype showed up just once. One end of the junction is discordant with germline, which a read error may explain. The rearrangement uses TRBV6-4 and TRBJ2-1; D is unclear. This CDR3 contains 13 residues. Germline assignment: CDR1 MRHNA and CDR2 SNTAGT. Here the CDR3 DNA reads TGTGACAGCAGTGAAACTGGCTTAGATGAGCAGTTCTTC. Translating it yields CDSSETGLDEQFF.

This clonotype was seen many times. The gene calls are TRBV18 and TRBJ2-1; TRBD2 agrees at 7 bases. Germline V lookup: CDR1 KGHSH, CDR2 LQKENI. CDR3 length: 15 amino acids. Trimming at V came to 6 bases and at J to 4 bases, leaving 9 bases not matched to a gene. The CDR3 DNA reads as TGTGCCAGCTCGCTCGGACCGGGGGGATACAATGAGCAGTTCTTC. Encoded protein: CASSLGPGGYNEQFF. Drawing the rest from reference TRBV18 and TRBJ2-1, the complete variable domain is NAGVMQNPRHLVRRRGQEARLRCSPMKGHSHVYWYRQLPEEGLKFMVYLQKENIIDESGMPKERFSAEFPKEGPSILRIQQVVRGDSAAYFCASSLGPGGYNEQFFGPGTRLTVL.

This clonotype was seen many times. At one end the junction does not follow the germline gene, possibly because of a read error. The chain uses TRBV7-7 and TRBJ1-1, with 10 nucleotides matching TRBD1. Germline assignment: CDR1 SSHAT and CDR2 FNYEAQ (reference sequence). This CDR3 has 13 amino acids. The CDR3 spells CASSRDRGGRAFF. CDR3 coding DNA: TGTGCTAGCAGCCGGGACAGGGGAGGCCGAGCTTTCTTT.

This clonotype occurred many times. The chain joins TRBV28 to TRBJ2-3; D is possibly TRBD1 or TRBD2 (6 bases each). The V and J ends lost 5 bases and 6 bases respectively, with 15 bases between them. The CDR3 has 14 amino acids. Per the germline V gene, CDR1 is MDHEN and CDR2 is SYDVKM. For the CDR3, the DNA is TGTGCCAGCAGTCCGCCGGGGGCTGACGATACGCAGTATTTT. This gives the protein CASSPPGADDTQYF.

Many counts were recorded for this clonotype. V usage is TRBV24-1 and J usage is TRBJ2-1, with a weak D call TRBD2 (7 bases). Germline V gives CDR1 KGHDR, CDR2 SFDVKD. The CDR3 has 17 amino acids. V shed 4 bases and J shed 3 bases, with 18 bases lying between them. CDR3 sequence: CATSDPSSGGGYNEQFF. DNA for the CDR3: TGTGCCACCAGTGACCCATCTAGCGGAGGGGGCTACAATGAGCAGTTCTTC.

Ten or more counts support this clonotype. CDR3 in DNA: TGTGCCAGCAGTTACCCAGACAGAGCGAGCTCCTATAATTCACCCCTCCACTTT. This gives the protein CASSYPDRASSYNSPLHF. The chain has TRBV6-9 and TRBJ1-6; tentatively, D is TRBD1 (5 bases). V was shortened by 3 bases and J by 0 bases, with 15 bases between the two germline ends. CDR1 MNHGY and CDR2 SVAAGI come from the germline V gene. This CDR3 comprises 18 residues.

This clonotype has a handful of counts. This chain's CDR3 is CSDAARGRNQPQHF. The CDR3 nucleotides are TGCAGCGACGCGGCCAGGGGGCGCAATCAGCCCCAGCATTTT. The gene calls are TRBV29-1 and TRBJ1-5; 8 bases match TRBD1. Trimming took 7 bases from V and 2 from J; bases not matched to a gene: 7. This CDR3 is 14 amino acids long. Germline V gene data show CDR1 as SQVTM and CDR2 as ANQGSEA.

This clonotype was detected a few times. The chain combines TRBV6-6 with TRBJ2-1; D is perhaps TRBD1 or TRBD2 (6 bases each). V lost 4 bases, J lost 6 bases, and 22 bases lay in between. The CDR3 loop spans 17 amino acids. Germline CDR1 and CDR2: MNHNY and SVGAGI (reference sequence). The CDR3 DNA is TGTGCCAGCAGTTCCGGGGGCTTAAAGCGGGTTTCCAATGAGCAGTTCTTC. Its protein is CASSSGGLKRVSNEQFF.

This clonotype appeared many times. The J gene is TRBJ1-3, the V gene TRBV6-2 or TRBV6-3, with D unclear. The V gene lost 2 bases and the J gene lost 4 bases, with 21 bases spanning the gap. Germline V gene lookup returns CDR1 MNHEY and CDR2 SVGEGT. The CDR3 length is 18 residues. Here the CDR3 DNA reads TGTGCCAGCAGTTACGGACCCGGGAGCCTAAGAGGCGGAAACACCATATATTTT. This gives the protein CASSYGPGSLRGGNTIYF.

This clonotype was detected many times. The CDR3 loop is CASRRTGASYEQYF. The CDR3 DNA sequence: TGTGCCAGCAGACGTACAGGGGCGTCCTACGAGCAGTACTTC. The chain employs TRBV7-9 and TRBJ2-7; 7 nucleotides line up with TRBD1. This CDR3 comprises 14 residues. Trimming cost V 6 bases and J 1 base; bases outside gene matches: 6. Germline values: CDR1 SEHNR, CDR2 FQNEAQ (reference sequence). Based on the CDR3 plus reference TRBV7-9 and TRBJ2-7, the full variable domain is DTGVSQNPRHKITKRGQNVTFRCDPISEHNRLYWYRQTLGQGPEFLTYFQNEAQLEKSRLLSDRFSAERPKGSFSTLEIQRTEQGDSAMYLCASRRTGASYEQYFGPGTRLTVT.

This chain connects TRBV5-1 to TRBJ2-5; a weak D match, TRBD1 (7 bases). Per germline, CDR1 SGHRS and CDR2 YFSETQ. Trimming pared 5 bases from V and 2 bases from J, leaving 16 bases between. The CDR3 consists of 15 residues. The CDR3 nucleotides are TGCGCCAGCAGGGAGGAGGGGGCGCGGCAAGAGACCCAGTACTTC. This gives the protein CASREEGARQETQYF.

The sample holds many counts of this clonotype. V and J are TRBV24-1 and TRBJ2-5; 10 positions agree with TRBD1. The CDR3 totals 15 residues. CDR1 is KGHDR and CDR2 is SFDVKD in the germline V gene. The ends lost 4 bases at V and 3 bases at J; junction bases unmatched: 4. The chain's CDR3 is CATSDPGQGEETQYF. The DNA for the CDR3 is TGTGCCACCAGTGACCCTGGACAGGGGGAAGAGACCCAGTACTTC.

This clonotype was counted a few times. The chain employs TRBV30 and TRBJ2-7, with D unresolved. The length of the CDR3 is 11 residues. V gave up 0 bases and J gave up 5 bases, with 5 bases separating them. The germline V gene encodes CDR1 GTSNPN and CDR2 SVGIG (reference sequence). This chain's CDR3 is CAWSVLDEQYF. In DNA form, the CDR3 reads TGTGCCTGGAGTGTATTGGACGAGCAGTACTTC.

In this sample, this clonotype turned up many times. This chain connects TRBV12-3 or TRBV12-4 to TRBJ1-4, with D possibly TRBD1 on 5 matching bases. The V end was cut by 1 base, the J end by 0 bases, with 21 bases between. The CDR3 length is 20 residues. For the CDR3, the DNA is TGTGCCAGCAGTTTAGGGGACTTCGCAGCTTTTCTATCAACTAATGAAAAACTGTTTTTT. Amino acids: CASSLGDFAAFLSTNEKLFF.

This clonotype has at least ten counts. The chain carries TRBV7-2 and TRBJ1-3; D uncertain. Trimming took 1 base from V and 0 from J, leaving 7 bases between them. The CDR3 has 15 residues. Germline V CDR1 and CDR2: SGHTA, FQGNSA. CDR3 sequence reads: CASSLGRYSGNTIYF. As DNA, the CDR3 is TGTGCCAGCAGCTTAGGCAGATACTCTGGAAACACCATATATTTT.

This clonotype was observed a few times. The DNA of the CDR3 is TGCGCCAGCACTGGAGGGGGGAGTGGTTTGGGCGAGCAGTTCTTC. This translates into CASTGGGSGLGEQFF. The J gene is TRBJ2-1, the V gene TRBV5-1; tentatively, D is TRBD1 or TRBD2 (6 bases each). CDR3 length equals 15 residues. The V gene lost 6 bases and the J gene lost 10 bases, with 23 bases spanning the gap. From germline, CDR1 is SGHRS and CDR2 YFSETQ.

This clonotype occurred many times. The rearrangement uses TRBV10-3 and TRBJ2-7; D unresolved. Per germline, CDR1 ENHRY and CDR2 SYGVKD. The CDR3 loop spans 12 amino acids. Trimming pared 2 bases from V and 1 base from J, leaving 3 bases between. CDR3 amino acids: CAISETSYEQYF. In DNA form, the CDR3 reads TGTGCCATCAGTGAGACTTCCTACGAGCAGTACTTC.

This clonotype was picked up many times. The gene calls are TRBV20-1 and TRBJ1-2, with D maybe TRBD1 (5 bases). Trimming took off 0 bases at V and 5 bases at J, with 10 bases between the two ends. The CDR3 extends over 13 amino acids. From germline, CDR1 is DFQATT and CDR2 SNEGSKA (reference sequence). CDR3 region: CSARDSGAYGYTF. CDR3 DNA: TGCAGTGCTAGAGATTCCGGGGCTTATGGCTACACCTTC.

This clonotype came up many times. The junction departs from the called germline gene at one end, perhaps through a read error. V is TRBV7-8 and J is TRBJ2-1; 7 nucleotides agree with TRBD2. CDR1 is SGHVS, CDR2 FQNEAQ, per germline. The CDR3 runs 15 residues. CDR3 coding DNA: TGTGCCAGCACCTTAGCGGGTACCACCTACAATGAGCAGTTCTTC. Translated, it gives CASTLAGTTYNEQFF.

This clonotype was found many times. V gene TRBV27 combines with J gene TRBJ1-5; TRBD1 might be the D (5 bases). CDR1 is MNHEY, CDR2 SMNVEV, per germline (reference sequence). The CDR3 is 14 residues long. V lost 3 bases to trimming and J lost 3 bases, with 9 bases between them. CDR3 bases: TGTGCCAGCAGTTTCGCAGGGTTCAATCAGCCCCAGCATTTT. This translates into CASSFAGFNQPQHF.

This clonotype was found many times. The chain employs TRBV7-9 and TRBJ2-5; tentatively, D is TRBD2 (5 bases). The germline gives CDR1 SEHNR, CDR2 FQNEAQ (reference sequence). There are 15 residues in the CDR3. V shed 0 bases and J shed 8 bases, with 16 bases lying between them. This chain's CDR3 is CASSLAAGSKRTQYF. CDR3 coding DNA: TGTGCCAGCAGCTTAGCGGCGGGTTCCAAGAGAACCCAGTACTTC. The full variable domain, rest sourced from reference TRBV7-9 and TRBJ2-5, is DTGVSQNPRHKITKRGQNVTFRCDPISEHNRLYWYRQTLGQGPEFLTYFQNEAQLEKSRLLSDRFSAERPKGSFSTLEIQRTEQGDSAMYLCASSLAAGSKRTQYFGPGTRLLVL.

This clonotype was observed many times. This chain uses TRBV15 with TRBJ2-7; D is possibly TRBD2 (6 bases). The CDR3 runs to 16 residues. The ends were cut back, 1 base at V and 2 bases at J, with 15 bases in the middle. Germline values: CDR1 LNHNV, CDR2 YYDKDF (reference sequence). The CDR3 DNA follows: TGTGCCACCAGCAGAGGCGGGGCAGCGAGGGCCTACGAGCAGTACTTC. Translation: CATSRGGAARAYEQYF.

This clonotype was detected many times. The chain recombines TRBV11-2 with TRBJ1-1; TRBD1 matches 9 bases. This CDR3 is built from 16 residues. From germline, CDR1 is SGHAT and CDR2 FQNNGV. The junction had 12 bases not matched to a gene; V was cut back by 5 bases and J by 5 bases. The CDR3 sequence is CASSRIQGALGTEAFF. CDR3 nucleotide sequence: TGTGCCAGCAGCCGGATACAGGGGGCACTGGGGACTGAAGCTTTCTTT.